The 20 T cell receptor beta chains reported below all come from one sample, sequenced in a study of CXCR3-negative and CXCR3-positive naive CD8 T cells. The TRB cDNA libraries were prepared by 5' RACE with UMI labels. Each CDR3 protein gets one entry in TCRdb, which reprocessed the 5' RACE reads and gives no DNA. Recorded here are approximately 70,000 distinct CDR3 sequences; the top ten clones represent about 1.5%. The sample comprised naive CXCR3- CD8+ T cells from blood. Stated subset: CD45RO-CCR7+CD27+CD95- naive CD8+ T cells lacking CXCR3 (TNR3-). These receptors were taken from a human donor in good health. Some clones in this sample may be carry-over from other donors' samples.

The genes are TRBV28 and TRBJ1-6; TCRdb selects TRBD1, and the lack of DNA leaves this call unchecked. The CDR3 is 14 amino acids. Germline V gene data show CDR1 as MDHEN and CDR2 as SYDVKM. The chain's CDR3 is CASRQLGGISPLHF.

This sequence joins TRBV7-3 and TRBJ2-1. Germline-derived CDR1 and CDR2 are SGHTA and FQGTGA. The CDR3 is 13 amino acids. Here the CDR3 reads CASSIDLFGEQFF.

The rearrangement joins TRBV5-1 to TRBJ1-2; TCRdb's D gene call, TRBD1, goes unchecked for lack of DNA. Germline-derived CDR1 and CDR2 are SGHRS and YFSETQ. There are 15 residues in the CDR3. The CDR3 protein is CASSSRDIGRSGYTF.

The chain has TRBV29-1 and TRBJ2-7. In germline, CDR1 is SQVTM, CDR2 ANQGSEA. There are 12 residues in the CDR3. The CDR3 region is CSVEGDSYDQYF.

The rearrangement joins TRBV10-3 to TRBJ1-2. This CDR3 comprises 20 residues. The V gene's germline CDR1 is ENHRY and CDR2 SYGVKD. CDR3 sequence reads: CAISEFLDYRGLPANYGYTF.

This chain uses TRBV7-8 with TRBJ2-2; absent DNA, TCRdb's TRBD1 call cannot be checked. This CDR3 is 16 amino acids long. CDR1 is SGHVS, CDR2 FQNEAQ, per germline. This CDR3 is CASSLVSPGPTGELFF.

The rearrangement uses TRBV20-1 and TRBJ1-1. Germline V lookup: CDR1 DFQATT, CDR2 SNEGSKA (reference sequence). The CDR3 contains 14 residues. The CDR3 loop is CSAREAEMNTEAFF.

The chain carries TRBV5-6 and TRBJ2-1; TCRdb gives TRBD2 as the D gene, but with no DNA this cannot be confirmed. Per germline, CDR1 SGHDT and CDR2 YYEEEE. The CDR3 consists of 14 residues. This CDR3 reads CASSLGLAGDEQFF.

The J gene is TRBJ2-1, the V gene TRBV3-1; with no DNA, the TCRdb D assignment of TRBD2 cannot be verified. This CDR3 is built from 15 residues. Germline CDR1 and CDR2: LGHDT and YNNKEL (reference sequence). The CDR3 loop is CASSQNLGAVDEQFF.

The chain uses TRBV5-1 and TRBJ2-3; TCRdb lists TRBD1, though no DNA is available to test this call. Germline V lookup: CDR1 SGHRS, CDR2 YFSETQ. This CDR3 is built from 16 residues. CDR3 in amino acids: CASSYPTGESTDTQYF.

The rearrangement links TRBV2 to TRBJ2-3; TCRdb's assignment of TRBD2 cannot be checked, as there is no DNA. Germline CDR1 is SNHLY and CDR2 is FYNNEI. This CDR3 is built from 15 residues. The CDR3 loop reads CASSERRDSTDTQYF.

The rearrangement links TRBV3-1 to TRBJ2-1; TCRdb indicates TRBD2, and absent DNA this call remains unverified. This CDR3 is built from 18 residues. In germline, CDR1 is LGHDT, CDR2 YNNKEL (reference sequence). CDR3 in amino acids: CASSQDHISGRGRDEQFF.

V gene TRBV15 combines with J gene TRBJ1-1; no DNA is available, so the TRBD1 call from TCRdb remains unchecked. Per the germline V gene, CDR1 is LNHNV and CDR2 is YYDKDF (reference sequence). This CDR3 is built from 15 residues. The CDR3 loop reads CATSRTPGLNTEAFF.

The chain carries TRBV6-2 or TRBV6-3 and TRBJ1-1; TCRdb indicates TRBD1, and absent DNA this call remains unverified. This CDR3 spans 15 amino acids. CDR1 MNHEY and CDR2 SVGEGT come from the germline V gene. CDR3 sequence: CASNAGGEVSAEAFF.

CDR3 amino acids: CASSQEGFSNQPQHF. This rearrangement joins TRBV3-1 to TRBJ1-5. Germline V gives CDR1 LGHDT, CDR2 YNNKEL (reference sequence). CDR3 length: 15 amino acids.

The chain combines TRBV28 with TRBJ2-7. Germline V lookup: CDR1 MDHEN, CDR2 SYDVKM. There are 14 residues in the CDR3. CDR3 amino acids: CASSLWSDSYEQYF.

Here the CDR3 reads CSARDLGDSIRNQPQHF. This chain connects TRBV20-1 to TRBJ1-5; no DNA is available, so the TRBD1 call from TCRdb remains unchecked. This CDR3 comprises 17 residues. The germline gives CDR1 DFQATT, CDR2 SNEGSKA (reference sequence).

The chain couples TRBV6-2 or TRBV6-3 to TRBJ2-5. Germline CDR1 MNHEY, CDR2 SVGEGT. The CDR3 has 14 amino acids. CDR3: CASSYSAAQETQYF.

This chain joins TRBV27 and TRBJ1-5; TCRdb reports TRBD1, a call that lacks DNA to check it against. There are 16 residues in the CDR3. From germline, CDR1 is MNHEY and CDR2 SMNVEV (reference sequence). CDR3 protein: CASSLTVRGSNQPQHF.

The chain links TRBV5-4 to TRBJ2-7; the D call of TRBD2 rests on TCRdb alone, since no DNA is present to check it. The CDR3 runs 14 residues. Germline V gives CDR1 SGHNT, CDR2 YYREEE (reference sequence). The CDR3 is CASSLAGGSDEQYF.